The clone carrying this T cell receptor (beta chain) showed up just once. What it binds is unknown. Data came from immunoSEQ multiplex PCR; TCRdb stores just in-frame clones and leaves some out. Of some 88,000 clones in the sample, around 89% are singletons; the top ten hold 15%. V gave up 7 bases and J gave up 1 base, with 10 bases separating them. Germline V gene sequence: CDR1 MNHEY, CDR2 SVGAGI. This CDR3 has 13 amino acids. The source of the sample is a study of siplizumab effects on memory and regulatory T cells. Study-wide results and limits: Controls had around 27% Treg-derived mappable alloreactive CD4+ clones on average, versus around 71% with siplizumab. Suppressive function of proliferating Tregs from siplizumab cultures was not confirmed. There appeared to be greater diversity in naive T cells than in memory cells, and naive T cells seemed major contributors to the alloresponse.

The V gene is TRBV6-5, the J gene TRBJ1-1, with no clear D. Sequencing input: CD4+ T cells sorted from blood. The clonotype was recovered from a human donor in good health. CDR3: CASNKDGNTEAFF. Written as DNA, the CDR3 is TGTGCCAGCAATAAAGACGGGAACACTGAAGCTTTCTTT.